These T cell receptor beta chains were read from a single sample in a study of T-cell reconstitution after alpha-beta-depleted transplantation in children. TCRdb ran MiXCR on the PCR reads and lists one entry per CDR3 protein. The profile covers 200,000 or so distinct CDR3 sequences, with under 8.5% appearing a single time and 35% to 45% taken by the ten largest. Sample: PBMCs, mostly from graft donor cells, taken 360 days after TCRalphabeta/CD19-depleted stem cell transplant. Every receptor here comes from a male patient aged 2-10 years who had a stem cell transplant for acute myeloid leukemia, so the T cells may come from the graft donor. Both conserved end residues are part of each CDR3. Fields, in order: clone size, J gene, V gene, D gene, CDR3 protein, CDR3 DNA. The D gene is left open where the match is weak. Rows may omit the clone size; those that give it use once, few, many or a size class.

-	TRBJ2-4	TRBV24-1	TRBD2	CATSDFQPRQGLENIQYF	TGTGCCACCAGTGATTTCCAACCTAGGCAGGGACTAGAAAACATTCAGTACTTC
many	TRBJ2-7	TRBV12-3/TRBV12-4	-	CASSLSFRSYEQYF	TGTGCCAGCAGTTTAAGCTTCCGCTCCTACGAGCAGTACTTC
-	TRBJ1-1	TRBV7-3	TRBD1	CASSLGQANTEAFF	TGTGCCAGCAGCTTGGGACAGGCGAACACTGAAGCTTTCTTT
-	TRBJ1-5	TRBV15	-	CATSPERVKNQPQHF	TGTGCCACCAGCCCCGAAAGAGTCAAGAATCAGCCCCAGCATTTT
-	TRBJ2-7	TRBV20-1	TRBD2	CSARGSVYEQYF	TGCAGTGCACGCGGGAGTGTCTACGAGCAGTACTTC
-	TRBJ2-3	TRBV20-1	TRBD2	CSARAGLADTDTQYF	TGCAGTGCTAGAGCGGGACTAGCGGACACAGATACGCAGTATTTT
many	TRBJ2-1	TRBV30	-	CAWSTQSYEQFF	TGTGCCTGGAGTACCCAGTCGTATGAGCAGTTCTTC
few	TRBJ2-1	TRBV7-2	TRBD2	CASSLEAGGTNEQFF	TGTGCCAGCAGCTTAGAGGCGGGAGGAACCAATGAGCAGTTCTTC
few	TRBJ1-4	TRBV9	-	CASSVYPTNEKLFF	TGTGCCAGCAGCGTTTACCCAACTAATGAAAAACTGTTTTTT
-	TRBJ1-5	TRBV7-2	-	CASSFSPSYQPQHF	TGTGCCAGCAGCTTCTCCCCATCCTATCAGCCCCAGCATTTT
many	TRBJ2-5	TRBV5-6	-	CASRLPEGGETQYF	TGTGCCAGCAGGCTTCCCGAAGGGGGGGAGACCCAGTACTTC
-	TRBJ2-1	TRBV5-1	-	CASSWYAGLTDYNEQFF	TGCGCCAGCAGCTGGTACGCCGGGTTGACAGACTACAATGAGCAGTTCTTC
many	TRBJ1-4	TRBV29-1	TRBD1	CSVGGTDEKLFF	TGCAGCGTTGGTGGGACAGATGAAAAACTGTTTTTT
-	TRBJ2-5	TRBV29-1	TRBD1	CSVDSTGTGGETQYF	TGCAGCGTGGACTCGACCGGGACAGGGGGAGAGACCCAGTACTTC
many	TRBJ2-7	TRBV20-1	TRBD2	CSARTRERTSGRLAYEQYF	TGCAGTGCTAGAACACGTGAGCGGACTAGCGGGAGGTTAGCCTACGAGCAGTACTTC
-	TRBJ2-3	TRBV20-1	-	CSARVGTIPLDTQYF	TGCAGTGCCCGAGTTGGTACTATTCCCCTAGATACGCAGTATTTT
many	TRBJ1-1	TRBV29-1	-	CSVDSVSF	TGCAGCGTTGATAGCGTGTCCTTT
few	TRBJ1-2	TRBV12-3/TRBV12-4	-	CASSFPGQTNYGYTF	TGTGCCAGCAGTTTCCCGGGGCAAACTAACTATGGCTACACCTTC
many	TRBJ1-4	TRBV12-3/TRBV12-4	TRBD1	CASSLGDRSNEKLFF	TGTGCCAGCAGTTTGGGGGACAGATCTAATGAAAAACTGTTTTTT
few	TRBJ2-1	TRBV20-1	-	CSARDSRELNNEQFF	TGCAGTGCTAGAGATTCCCGGGAGCTTAACAATGAGCAGTTCTTC
many	TRBJ1-2	TRBV5-1	-	CASSLGAINYGYTF	TGCGCCAGCAGCTTGGGGGCCATAAACTATGGCTACACCTTC
-	TRBJ2-1	TRBV20-1	-	CSGSKDFYNEQFF	TGCAGTGGTAGCAAGGACTTCTACAATGAGCAGTTCTTC
few	TRBJ2-2	TRBV12-3/TRBV12-4	TRBD2	CASSPGLAAGELFF	TGTGCCAGCAGTCCGGGACTAGCGGCCGGGGAGCTGTTTTTT
many	TRBJ1-5	TRBV12-3/TRBV12-4	-	CASSLVGGHQPQHF	TGTGCCAGCAGTTTAGTGGGGGGCCATCAGCCCCAGCATTTT
many	TRBJ2-7	TRBV11-2	-	CASSIMVSRDEQYF	TGTGCCAGCAGCATAATGGTTAGCCGTGATGAGCAGTACTTC
-	TRBJ1-1	TRBV20-1	TRBD1	CSARAQGAIHNTEAFF	TGCAGTGCTAGAGCGCAGGGGGCTATCCATAACACTGAAGCTTTCTTT
few	TRBJ1-6	TRBV12-3/TRBV12-4	TRBD1	CASSKTGGSNSPLHF	TGTGCCAGCAGTAAGACAGGGGGTAGCAATTCACCCCTCCACTTT
many	TRBJ1-5	TRBV12-3/TRBV12-4	-	CASKDRGSNQPQHF	TGTGCCAGCAAAGACAGAGGGAGCAATCAGCCCCAGCATTTT
-	TRBJ2-5	TRBV7-2	TRBD1	CASSFSGQGETQYF	TGTGCCAGCAGTTTTAGTGGACAGGGGGAGACCCAGTACTTC
many	TRBJ2-5	TRBV5-1	-	CASSGTQETQYF	TGCGCCAGCAGCGGGACACAAGAGACCCAGTACTTC
many	TRBJ1-2	TRBV12-3/TRBV12-4	TRBD1	CASSRQRRDRGWGYTF	TGTGCCAGCAGCAGACAACGCCGGGACAGGGGTTGGGGCTACACCTTC
many	TRBJ2-2	TRBV20-1	-	CSARDGATGELFF	TGCAGTGCTAGAGACGGGGCGACCGGGGAGCTGTTTTTT
many	TRBJ2-2	TRBV10-1	-	CASSDHGNTGELFF	TGCGCCAGCAGTGATCATGGGAACACCGGGGAGCTGTTTTTT
few	TRBJ1-4	TRBV12-3/TRBV12-4	-	CASSLVGGGEKLFF	TGTGCCAGCAGTTTAGTCGGGGGGGGTGAAAAACTGTTTTTT
-	TRBJ2-5	TRBV6-5	-	CASSYVQREGETQYF	TGTGCCAGCAGTTACGTGCAAAGGGAAGGAGAGACCCAGTACTTC
few	TRBJ2-1	TRBV5-1	TRBD2	CASSSEAGIYNEQFF	TGCGCCAGCAGCTCGGAAGCGGGAATCTACAATGAGCAGTTCTTC
few	TRBJ2-1	TRBV7-9	TRBD2	CASSLGSSGQGVEQFF	TGTGCCAGCAGCTTAGGGTCTAGCGGGCAGGGAGTTGAGCAGTTCTTC
-	TRBJ2-1	TRBV7-6	TRBD2	CASSQLAGGRNEEFF	TGTGCCAGCAGTCAACTAGCGGGAGGTCGGAATGAGGAGTTCTTC
few	TRBJ1-1	TRBV20-1	-	CSARGLPGEAFF	TGCAGTGCTAGAGGGTTACCCGGCGAGGCTTTCTTT
-	TRBJ2-5	TRBV4-1	-	CASSQEAAQETQYF	TGCGCCAGCAGCCAAGAGGCAGCCCAAGAGACCCAGTACTTC
few	TRBJ2-3	TRBV20-1	-	CSARDEQDPGSTDTQYF	TGCAGTGCTAGAGACGAGCAGGACCCCGGAAGCACAGATACGCAGTATTTT
few	TRBJ2-1	TRBV29-1	-	CSVDAPMGYNEQFF	TGCAGCGTTGACGCCCCTATGGGGTACAATGAGCAGTTCTTC
few	TRBJ2-3	TRBV6-1	TRBD1	CASSPRDRSLTDTQYF	TGTGCCAGCAGTCCCCGGGACAGGAGTCTCACAGATACGCAGTATTTT
once	TRBJ2-1	TRBV5-5	-	CAGSLDSGAYNEQFF	TGTGCCGGCAGCTTAGATAGCGGAGCTTACAATGAGCAGTTCTTC
many	TRBJ1-1	TRBV15	-	CATSRGTNTEAFF	TGTGCCACCAGCAGAGGGACAAACACTGAAGCTTTCTTT
many	TRBJ2-1	TRBV4-1	-	CASSQVVVQDGAREQFF	TGCGCCAGCAGCCAAGTAGTGGTACAAGATGGCGCGCGTGAGCAGTTCTTC
-	TRBJ2-2	TRBV15	TRBD1	CATSRTGDPTGELFF	TGTGCCACCAGCAGGACAGGGGACCCCACCGGGGAGCTGTTTTTT
few	TRBJ2-3	TRBV9	-	CASSVLGTSTDTQYF	TGTGCCAGCAGCGTACTCGGGACTAGCACAGATACGCAGTATTTT
few	TRBJ2-1	TRBV6-5	TRBD2	CASSYGLAGTNEQFF	TGTGCCAGCAGTTACGGACTAGCGGGAACGAATGAGCAGTTCTTC
-	TRBJ2-4	TRBV18	-	CASSLRWGPGKNIQYF	TGTGCCAGCTCTCTCCGCTGGGGGCCCGGCAAAAACATTCAGTACTTC
-	TRBJ1-1	TRBV12-3/TRBV12-4	-	CASSFSHRGYF	TGTGCCAGCAGTTTTTCCCACCGAGGTTACTTT
-	TRBJ2-1	TRBV5-1	TRBD1	CASSLAGDRESLNEQFF	TGCGCCAGCAGCTTGGCGGGGGACAGGGAAAGTCTCAATGAGCAGTTCTTC
-	TRBJ1-5	TRBV20-1	-	CSARDRGVSNQPQHF	TGCAGTGCTAGAGACCGGGGGGTTAGCAATCAGCCCCAGCATTTT
many	TRBJ2-5	TRBV12-3/TRBV12-4	-	CASRRRVAETQYF	TGTGCCAGCAGGCGTCGGGTAGCGGAGACCCAGTACTTC